This record covers a single T cell receptor beta chain. This table comes from immunoSEQ multiplex PCR, and its TCRdb copy is limited to in-frame clones, with some not included. The top ten hold approximately 1.7% of the sample, which has around 130,000 clones, approximately 83% seen once. This specimen belongs to a study of T cell responses to AZD1222 COVID-19 vaccine. Germline V gene data show CDR1 as MRHNA and CDR2 as SNTAGT. Trimming removed 9 bases at V and 0 bases at J, with 24 bases between. The CDR3 sequence is 17 residues long. The gene calls are TRBV6-4 and TRBJ2-7; D might be TRBD2 (5 bases). Sequencing was performed on peripheral blood, taken on day 0 of AZD1222 vaccination. This TCR was recovered from an adult in good health. CDR3 amino acids: CASNEATQDSRSYEQYF. In nucleotides, the CDR3 is TGTGCCAGTAACGAGGCGACCCAGGACTCACGCTCCTACGAGCAGTACTTC.